A single T cell receptor (beta chain) is shown here with its context. Its specificity is unknown. Other autoimmune diseases, uncontrolled infections, pregnancy or lactation ruled patients out of participation. This entry comes from a study of Graves' ophthalmopathy and Graves' hyperthyroidism. Study-wide points: Blood also carried most expanded thyroid clonotypes exceeding 0.001 frequency. Researchers report that a 13-signature model separated ophthalmopathy from stable hyperthyroidism, posting about 88% sensitivity and about 82% specificity.

Looked up from germline, CDR1 is DFQATT and CDR2 is SNEGSKA (reference sequence). J was trimmed by 7 bases and V by 6 bases; bases with no gene match: 10. The CDR3 covers 15 residues. CDR3 regions of TCR beta were amplified from RNA transcripts. The library came from an HTBI-primed first-round RT-PCR and a second-round multiplex PCR. MiXCR was run by TCRdb on the multiplex PCR reads, yielding one entry per CDR3 protein. The repertoire includes approximately 160,000 distinct CDR3 sequences, 30% to 45% of them detected once, and roughly 5.8% sits in the top ten. This TCR was recovered from a woman in her forties with Graves' ophthalmopathy. The sequencing input was peripheral blood. The gene calls are TRBV20-1 and TRBJ1-6, with TRBD1 identical over 9 bases. The CDR3 region has the DNA TGCAGTGCCCGTACGACAGGGGGTAGGAATTCACCCCTCCACTTT. As protein: CSARTTGGRNSPLHF.